The present entry profiles one T cell receptor (beta chain) with its context. Authors' analysis steps: Estimates of nucleated cell counts were drawn from the amplification of reference gene primers. Sequencing was performed with immunoSEQ multiplex PCR; in TCRdb, only in-frame clones are kept and a portion is missing. Clonal size and the V and J genes are those of that table, whereas D and trimming came from the DNA. The table lists about 160,000 clones, about 82% of them singletons. The sample comes from a study of blood T cell repertoires in COVID-19. Whole-study context: Samples came from the United States, Italy and Spain, spanning acute and convalescent COVID-19. PBMCs, B-cell-depleted T cells, or T cells provided the cDNA or gDNA that made up the material.

V was trimmed by 0 bases and J by 2 bases, leaving 9 bases between them. The CDR3 has 14 amino acids. Germline-derived CDR1 and CDR2 are SGDLS and YYNGEE. The clonotype originates from a man in his fifties with active or convalescent COVID-19. This chain uses TRBV9 with TRBJ2-7, with TRBD1 as a possible D gene (6 bases). Sequenced material: peripheral blood. This chain's CDR3 is CASSVGGGTYEQYF. The CDR3 coding sequence is TGTGCCAGCAGCGTAGGAGGGGGAACCTACGAGCAGTACTTC.